This T cell receptor (beta chain) was profiled in a study of blood T cells in healthy people across ages. A second PCR, run for about 7 to 11 cycles, used a sample-barcoded 5' primer plus a J-beta primer mix. Template switching added a 12-random-nucleotide identifier to every cDNA molecule. TCRdb processed the 5' RACE reads anew with MiXCR; each CDR3 protein has one entry. This sample has 540,000 or so distinct CDR3 sequences; 25% to 30% occur once, and the top ten carry approximately 17%. Caucasian, healthy and from Russia, the donors were aged between roughly 6 and 95. CDR3 length equals 14 residues. V was cut by 8 bases and J by 2 bases, with 12 bases left in between. Per germline, CDR1 SEHNR and CDR2 FQNEAQ (reference sequence).

The TCR comes from a woman aged 70-85 years in good health. The genes are TRBV7-9 and TRBJ1-4; D is perhaps TRBD1 (5 bases). The source material was blood. The CDR3 here is CASRRGQTNEKLFF. CDR3 coding DNA: TGTGCCAGCCGAAGGGGCCAGACTAATGAAAAACTGTTTTTT.